These 23 T cell receptor beta chains were all obtained from the same sample, sequenced in a study of control samples from healthy donors and cancer patients. Using immunoSEQ multiplex PCR, the repertoire was profiled, and TCRdb retains in-frame clones only, with some absent. The sample has 45,000 to 60,000 clones, about nine tenths seen once. Sequencing was carried out using PBMCs. These receptors were collected from a man in his sixties with head and neck cancer.

The V and J genes are TRBV28 and TRBJ2-5; weak D call: TRBD1 (7 bases). This CDR3 has 11 amino acids. Trimming took off 5 bases at V and 7 bases at J, with 8 bases between the two ends. CDR1 and CDR2 from the germline V gene are MDHEN and SYDVKM. The CDR3 reads CASSQGGTQYF. As DNA, the CDR3 is TGTGCCAGCAGTCAGGGGGGGACCCAGTACTTC. Full variable domain (missing parts from reference TRBV28 and TRBJ2-5): DVKVTQSSRYLVKRTGEKVFLECVQDMDHENMFWYRQDPGLGLRLIYFSYDVKMKEKGDIPEGYSVSREKKERFSLILESASTNQTSMYLCASSQGGTQYFGPGTRLLVL.

The chain recombines TRBV14 with TRBJ2-7, with D possibly being TRBD1 (6 bases). CDR3 size: 12 residues. CDR1 is SGHDN, CDR2 FVKESK, per germline. Trimming shortened V by 5 bases and J by 3 bases, and 8 bases separated the two germline ends. The CDR3 DNA sequence: TGTGCCAGCAGCGGGGACAACTACGAGCAGTACTTC. Amino acids: CASSGDNYEQYF.

The genes are TRBV6-5 and TRBJ1-5; D may be TRBD1 (6 bases). V lost 5 bases to trimming and J lost 6 bases, with 17 bases between them. CDR1 is MNHEY and CDR2 is SVGAGI in the germline V gene. CDR3 size: 15 residues. Here the CDR3 DNA reads TGTGCCAGCAGTAAGAAAGGGGGAACAAGTCAGCCCCAGCATTTT. Its translation: CASSKKGGTSQPQHF.

This rearrangement joins TRBV5-1 to TRBJ2-3; D unclear. Trimming stripped 0 bases from V and 2 bases from J, with 10 bases between. CDR1 SGHRS and CDR2 YFSETQ come from the germline V gene. The CDR3 is 15 residues long. The CDR3: CASSLDQANTDTQYF. DNA for the CDR3: TGCGCCAGCAGCTTGGATCAGGCGAACACAGATACGCAGTATTTT.

The V call is TRBV6-5, the J call TRBJ1-5; D not resolved. Germline CDR1 is MNHEY and CDR2 is SVGAGI. V shed 0 bases and J shed 7 bases, with 7 bases lying between them. This CDR3 comprises 13 residues. As DNA, the CDR3 is TGTGCCAGCAGTTACTCGTCGGGGCAGCCCCAGCATTTT. It codes for CASSYSSGQPQHF.

V and J are TRBV4-3 and TRBJ1-1; the match to TRBD1 covers 7 bases. This CDR3 spans 14 amino acids. Germline V lookup: CDR1 LGHNA, CDR2 YSLEER. V lost 3 bases to trimming and J lost 1 base; unmatched junction nucleotides: 2. The CDR3 DNA sequence: TGCGCCAGCAGCCACCGGACAGGGAACACTGAAGCTTTCTTT. Amino acids: CASSHRTGNTEAFF.

V is TRBV7-2 and J is TRBJ2-7, with D tentatively TRBD1 or TRBD2 (5 bases each). In germline, CDR1 is SGHTA, CDR2 FQGNSA. V gave up 5 bases and J gave up 0 bases, with 14 bases separating them. The CDR3 consists of 15 residues. The CDR3 loop is CASSEGPSASYEQYF. CDR3 DNA sequence: TGTGCCAGCAGCGAGGGACCCTCGGCCTCCTACGAGCAGTACTTC.

The V call is TRBV18, the J call TRBJ1-6; 9 nucleotides line up with TRBD1. This CDR3 region has 15 residues. The germline gives CDR1 KGHSH, CDR2 LQKENI. The V gene end was trimmed by 6 bases and the J gene end by 10 bases; junction bases not matched to a gene: 10. CDR3 residues: CASSMGPGTGSPLHF. CDR3 nucleotides: TGTGCCAGCTCTATGGGCCCGGGGACAGGGTCACCCCTCCACTTT. Full variable domain (missing parts from reference TRBV18 and TRBJ1-6): NAGVMQNPRHLVRRRGQEARLRCSPMKGHSHVYWYRQLPEEGLKFMVYLQKENIIDESGMPKERFSAEFPKEGPSILRIQQVVRGDSAAYFCASSMGPGTGSPLHFGNGTRLTVT.

V and J are TRBV7-9 and TRBJ1-1, with no clear D. The germline CDR1 and CDR2 sequences are SEHNR and FQNEAQ (reference sequence). This CDR3 has 14 residues. Trimming cost V 1 base and J 6 bases, with 12 bases left between them. CDR3 coding DNA: TGTGCCAGCAGCTTAGTTTCGGGCGAGTCTGAAGCTTTCTTT. Translating it yields CASSLVSGESEAFF.

This clone was counted once. J is TRBJ1-6 and V is TRBV24-1; TRBD1 aligns across 9 bases. CDR1 and CDR2 from the germline V gene are KGHDR and SFDVKD. There are 17 residues in the CDR3. The J segment lost 8 bases and the V segment lost 3 bases, leaving 10 bases of the junction unmatched. CDR3 nucleotide sequence: TGTGCCACCAGTGATAGAAAGGAGGGGACAGGGCATTCACCCCTCCACTTT. Encoded protein: CATSDRKEGTGHSPLHF.

V and J are TRBV6-5 and TRBJ1-3; D might be TRBD1 (5 bases). There are 14 residues in the CDR3. Per the germline V gene, CDR1 is MNHEY and CDR2 is SVGAGI. With 6 bases removed from V and 0 bases from J, the gap between germline ends came to 9 bases. The CDR3 here is CASRRQSSGNTIYF. The CDR3 DNA sequence: TGTGCCAGCAGGCGACAGAGCTCTGGAAACACCATATATTTT.

For the CDR3, the DNA is TGTGCCAGCAGTTATGAAGACTACAATGAGCAGTTCTTC. Encoded protein: CASSYEDYNEQFF. The chain carries TRBV6-2 or TRBV6-3 and TRBJ2-1; D remains ambiguous. CDR1 is MNHEY, CDR2 SVGEGT, per germline. The CDR3 runs 13 residues. V was cut by 3 bases and J by 3 bases, with 6 bases left in between.

The genes are TRBV19 and TRBJ2-2, with a weak D call TRBD1 (6 bases). Germline V lookup: CDR1 LNHDA, CDR2 SQIVND (reference sequence). The CDR3 is 15 amino acids. Trimming removed 4 bases at V and 6 bases at J, with 15 bases between. DNA for the CDR3: TGTGCCAGTAGTACCGGGACACCACTCCCCGGGGAGCTGTTTTTT. Amino acid sequence: CASSTGTPLPGELFF.

This clone was seen a single time. The chain couples TRBV3-1 (or the pseudogene TRBV3-2) to TRBJ1-3, with D possibly matching TRBD1 (6 bases). V was cut by 4 bases and J by 4 bases, with 17 bases left in between. Germline loops: CDR1 LGHDT, CDR2 YNNKEL (reference sequence). The CDR3 has 16 amino acids. The CDR3 is CASSPQGGGTGNTIYF. Written as DNA, the CDR3 is TGTGCCAGCAGCCCGCAGGGAGGGGGTACGGGAAACACCATATATTTT.

CDR3 coding DNA: TGTGCCAGCAGTTTCGGAGGGACGGGCATTGGGTACAATGAGCAGTTCTTC. Translated: CASSFGGTGIGYNEQFF. V gene TRBV28 combines with J gene TRBJ2-1; weak D call: TRBD2 (6 bases). Trimming took 3 bases from V and 4 from J, leaving 19 bases between them. The CDR3 has 17 residues. Germline CDR1 is MDHEN and CDR2 is SYDVKM.

This chain uses TRBV5-1 with TRBJ2-2; D remains ambiguous. The germline gives CDR1 SGHRS, CDR2 YFSETQ. Trimming stripped 0 bases from V and 0 bases from J, with 9 bases between. The CDR3 totals 16 residues. CDR3 region: CASSLAGHANTGELFF. CDR3 nucleotide sequence: TGCGCCAGCAGCTTGGCCGGGCACGCGAACACCGGGGAGCTGTTTTTT.

The V gene is TRBV7-2, the J gene TRBJ2-5; D might be TRBD2 (6 bases). The CDR3 spans 17 residues. Trimming stripped 5 bases from V and 0 bases from J, with 19 bases between. CDR1 is SGHTA and CDR2 is FQGNSA in the germline V gene. The CDR3 DNA reads TGTGCCAGCAGCCCATACTCAGGGACTCAGTACCAAGAGACCCAGTACTTC. This gives the protein CASSPYSGTQYQETQYF.

This chain joins TRBV6-5 and TRBJ1-3, with TRBD1 matching over 8 bases. Germline CDR1 is MNHEY and CDR2 is SVGAGI. There are 15 residues in the CDR3. V was clipped by 7 bases and J by 3 bases; unmatched bases: 8. CDR3 amino acids: CASTPWDRHGNTIYF. The CDR3 nucleotides are TGTGCCAGCACCCCGTGGGACAGGCATGGAAACACCATATATTTT.

The CDR3 DNA reads as TGTGCCACCAGTGATTTGACGGGACAGGGTAGCCCCACAGATACGCAGTATTTT. It encodes CATSDLTGQGSPTDTQYF. The chain has TRBV24-1 and TRBJ2-3, with 9 bases aligning to TRBD1. CDR1 and CDR2 (germline): KGHDR, SFDVKD. Unmatched junction bases numbered 8, after V lost 0 bases and J lost 2 bases. This CDR3 is built from 18 residues.

The genes are TRBV27 and TRBJ2-7; TRBD2 might be the D (8 bases). Trimming removed 5 bases at V and 4 bases at J, with 18 bases between. From germline, CDR1 is MNHEY and CDR2 SMNVEV (reference sequence). CDR3 length: 15 amino acids. CDR3 residues: CASSPREGAWYEQYF. Written as DNA, the CDR3 is TGTGCCAGCAGTCCCCGGGAGGGGGCGTGGTACGAGCAGTACTTC.

The V and J genes are TRBV7-6 and TRBJ2-5; either TRBD1 or TRBD2 may fit D (5 bases each). Per the germline V gene, CDR1 is SGHVS and CDR2 is FNYEAQ. The CDR3 extends over 15 amino acids. V lost 1 base to trimming and J lost 4 bases, with 13 bases between them. CDR3 sequence reads: CASSLGGVWTETQYF. CDR3 nucleotides: TGTGCCAGCAGCTTAGGAGGGGTTTGGACAGAGACCCAGTACTTC.

The CDR3 sequence is CASGTGVQTGELFF. The CDR3 region has the DNA TGTGCCAGCGGCACAGGGGTCCAAACTGGGGAGCTGTTTTTT. The chain has TRBV11-3 and TRBJ2-2, with 7 bases lining up with TRBD1. The CDR3 contains 14 residues. The V and J ends lost 8 bases and 8 bases, in that order; junction bases with no gene match: 11. Germline values: CDR1 SGHNT, CDR2 YENEEA.

The J gene is TRBJ2-3, the V gene TRBV3-1 (or the pseudogene TRBV3-2); possibly TRBD1 or TRBD2 for D (6 bases each). The CDR3 spans 15 residues. Germline V gives CDR1 LGHDT, CDR2 YNNKEL (reference sequence). The V end was cut by 2 bases, the J end by 4 bases, with 13 bases between. CDR3 loop: CASSQTGRTADTQYF. The CDR3 coding sequence is TGTGCCAGCAGCCAAACAGGGAGGACTGCAGATACGCAGTATTTT.